The 22 T cell receptor beta chains listed next were all sequenced from one sample in a study of blood T cell repertoires in COVID-19. Assay used: immunoSEQ multiplex PCR; TCRdb lists only in-frame clones, some missing. Of 500,000 or so clones in the sample, about nine tenths were seen once. Source material: PBMCs or T cells enriched from blood (not recorded which). Every receptor here comes from a woman in her late teens or twenties who had recovered from COVID-19.

This clone came up once. The chain employs TRBV18 and TRBJ2-7; 9 bases map to TRBD1. CDR3 length: 15 residues. Trimming cost V 3 bases and J 6 bases; bases outside gene matches: 9. Looked up from germline, CDR1 is KGHSH and CDR2 is LQKENI. CDR3 in DNA: TGTGCCAGCTCACCCGTCGGGACAGGGATCAGCGAGCAGTACTTC. Residues: CASSPVGTGISEQYF.

The chain carries TRBV29-1 and TRBJ2-7; unclear D gene. V lost 6 bases and J 6 bases, leaving 15 bases between the germline ends. Germline CDR1 SQVTM, CDR2 ANQGSEA. The CDR3 sequence is 12 residues long. DNA for the CDR3: TGCAGCGTCACCCTCCCTCGCGGCGAGCAGTACTTC. Residues: CSVTLPRGEQYF.

CDR3 bases: TGTGCCAGCAGCTTGCCAGGGCCCTACAATGAGCAGTTCTTC. This translates into CASSLPGPYNEQFF. This chain links TRBV7-3 with TRBJ2-1; D may be TRBD1 (5 bases). Germline CDR1 SGHTA, CDR2 FQGTGA. V lost 3 bases and J lost 2, with 8 bases in between. The CDR3 runs 14 residues.

A note on this clone: The junction departs from the called germline gene at one end, perhaps through a read error. The rearrangement links TRBV3-1 (or the pseudogene TRBV3-2) to TRBJ1-2; 8 nucleotides agree with TRBD1. The CDR3 consists of 16 residues. Germline assignment: CDR1 LGHDT and CDR2 YNNKEL (reference sequence). DNA for the CDR3: TGTGCCAGCAGCGAAGACAGGGGACGAACCAACTATGGCTACACCTTC. It yields the protein CASSEDRGRTNYGYTF.

V and J are TRBV30 and TRBJ1-3; unclear D gene. CDR1 and CDR2 from the germline V gene are GTSNPN and SVGIG (reference sequence). CDR3 size: 15 residues. With 0 bases removed from V and 2 bases from J, the gap between germline ends came to 11 bases. The CDR3 DNA reads as TGTGCCTGGAGTGTAGGAGGGTCCCCTGGAAACACCATATATTTT. The encoded protein is CAWSVGGSPGNTIYF.

V usage is TRBV16 and J usage is TRBJ1-1; 8 bases are a match to TRBD1. From germline, CDR1 is KGHSY and CDR2 FQNENV. V shed 4 bases and J 3 bases; nucleotides not matched to a gene: 10. The CDR3 covers 16 residues. DNA of the CDR3: TGTGCCAGCAGCCCTTACCAGGGGGCGGGTGACACTGAAGCTTTCTTT. Translating it yields CASSPYQGAGDTEAFF.

This rearrangement joins TRBV5-4 to TRBJ2-7, with D possibly TRBD1 on 6 matching bases. The CDR3 runs 14 residues. From germline, CDR1 is SGHNT and CDR2 YYREEE (reference sequence). The V end was cut by 3 bases, the J end by 5 bases, with 15 bases between. The CDR3 loop reads CASSSVGAVDEQYF. The DNA of the CDR3 is TGTGCCAGCAGCTCGGTGGGGGCAGTAGACGAGCAGTACTTC.

The rearrangement joins TRBV7-2 to TRBJ2-3, with TRBD2 matching over 11 bases. Trimming took 5 bases from V and 3 from J; bases not matched to a gene: 4. The CDR3 sequence is 15 residues long. CDR1 is SGHTA, CDR2 FQGNSA, per germline. The CDR3 coding sequence is TGTGCCAGCAGCCCGACTAGCGGGGAGACAGATACGCAGTATTTT. This encodes CASSPTSGETDTQYF.

The chain links TRBV2 to TRBJ1-5, with 8 bases that match TRBD1. This CDR3 has 16 residues. Germline CDR1 and CDR2: SNHLY and FYNNEI. J gave up 5 bases and V 5 bases, and 11 bases lay outside the gene matches. The CDR3 reads CASSYRQGSLDQPQHF. CDR3 nucleotides: TGTGCCAGCAGTTATAGACAGGGGAGCTTGGATCAGCCCCAGCATTTT.

The rearrangement uses TRBV27 and TRBJ1-5, with D possibly TRBD1 on 6 matching bases. Trimming removed 5 bases at V and 0 bases at J, with 14 bases between. Germline V lookup: CDR1 MNHEY, CDR2 SMNVEV (reference sequence). The length of the CDR3 is 16 residues. CDR3 region: CASSPRTAYSNQPQHF. The CDR3 nucleotides read TGTGCCAGCAGTCCCAGGACAGCTTATAGCAATCAGCCCCAGCATTTT.

The V call is TRBV5-1, the J call TRBJ1-2; D is ambiguous. Deletions cut 2 bases from V and 1 base from J, with 9 bases between. CDR3 size: 14 residues. Germline V CDR1 and CDR2: SGHRS, YFSETQ. This chain's CDR3 is CASSFGPFNYGYTF. CDR3 coding DNA: TGCGCCAGCAGCTTTGGGCCTTTTAACTATGGCTACACCTTC.

This chain links TRBV7-8 with TRBJ1-5; D perhaps matches TRBD1 (5 bases). V was trimmed by 5 bases and J by 6 bases, leaving 11 bases between them. The CDR3 runs 13 residues. Germline loops: CDR1 SGHVS, CDR2 FQNEAQ. The CDR3 nucleotides are TGTGCCAGCAGCCCGACAGACATTCAGCCCCAGCATTTT. Residues: CASSPTDIQPQHF. The full variable domain, completed using reference TRBV7-8 and TRBJ1-5, is GAGVSQSPRYKVAKRGQDVALRCDPISGHVSLFWYQQALGQGPEFLTYFQNEAQLDKSGLPSDRFFAERPEGSVSTLKIQRTQQEDSAVYLCASSPTDIQPQHFGDGTRLSIL.

This chain uses TRBV5-6 with TRBJ2-4; D is perhaps TRBD2 (7 bases). Trimming pared 1 base from V and 6 bases from J, leaving 11 bases between. Per germline, CDR1 SGHDT and CDR2 YYEEEE. CDR3 size: 14 residues. The DNA for the CDR3 is TGTGCCAGCAGCTTGAACAGGGAGGGAAACATTCAGTACTTC. This encodes CASSLNREGNIQYF.

The chain has TRBV24-1 and TRBJ2-1; 11 bases align to TRBD1. Germline assignment: CDR1 KGHDR and CDR2 SFDVKD. J gave up 4 bases and V 1 base, and 2 bases lay outside the gene matches. The CDR3 spans 16 residues. CDR3 amino acids: CATSDFGTGGYNEQFF. The CDR3 DNA reads TGTGCCACCAGTGATTTCGGGACAGGGGGTTACAATGAGCAGTTCTTC.

The chain uses TRBV2 and TRBJ1-2, with D maybe TRBD1 (6 bases). The CDR3 length is 11 residues. Trimming removed 4 bases from V and 7 bases from J, with 7 bases in between. Germline assignment: CDR1 SNHLY and CDR2 FYNNEI. CDR3 loop: CASSGGGGYTF. For the CDR3, the DNA is TGTGCCAGCAGTGGAGGGGGTGGCTACACCTTC.

V gene TRBV3-1 (or the pseudogene TRBV3-2) combines with J gene TRBJ2-1; D is unresolved. Trimming pared 0 bases from V and 10 bases from J, leaving 7 bases between. The CDR3 length is 12 residues. The V gene's germline CDR1 is LGHDT and CDR2 YNNKEL (reference sequence). CDR3 bases: TGTGCCAGCAGCCAAGATCGAGAGGAGCAGTTCTTC. This sequence encodes CASSQDREEQFF.

The chain links TRBV6-1 to TRBJ2-7; D uncertain. Trimming removed 2 bases at V and 2 bases at J, with 10 bases between. CDR3 length: 14 residues. Looked up from germline, CDR1 is MNHNS and CDR2 is SASEGT. The CDR3 is CASSERHRPYEQYF. For the CDR3, the DNA is TGTGCCAGCAGTGAAAGGCACAGACCCTACGAGCAGTACTTC.

The rearrangement joins TRBV7-8 to TRBJ1-1, with TRBD1 matching 8 bases. The CDR3 is made up of 15 amino acids. The V gene's germline CDR1 is SGHVS and CDR2 FQNEAQ. Unmatched junction bases numbered 3, after V lost 3 bases and J lost 0 bases. CDR3 residues: CASSLTGVLNTEAFF. As DNA, the CDR3 is TGTGCCAGCAGCTTGACAGGGGTTTTGAACACTGAAGCTTTCTTT.

The gene calls are TRBV9 and TRBJ2-5; maybe TRBD2 (5 bases). V lost 4 bases and J lost 3, with 10 bases in between. CDR3 length: 13 amino acids. CDR1 is SGDLS, CDR2 YYNGEE, per germline. The CDR3 loop reads CASSRGIEETQYF. The CDR3 nucleotides are TGTGCCAGCAGCCGGGGTATTGAAGAGACCCAGTACTTC.

V and J are TRBV12-3 or TRBV12-4 and TRBJ1-2; D gene uncertain. The CDR3 extends over 13 amino acids. Deletions cut 6 bases from V and 6 bases from J, with 14 bases between. This chain's CDR3 is CASRLTVTHGYTF. CDR3 in DNA: TGTGCCAGCAGACTTACGGTAACCCATGGCTACACCTTC.

The chain links TRBV9 to TRBJ2-5; D ambiguous. The germline CDR1 and CDR2 sequences are SGDLS and YYNGEE. Trimming pared 4 bases from V and 4 bases from J, leaving 14 bases between. This CDR3 is built from 14 residues. The CDR3 DNA follows: TGTGCCAGCAGCCCCACTGTTATGGTAGAGACCCAGTACTTC. Amino acids: CASSPTVMVETQYF.

The J gene is TRBJ2-3, the V gene TRBV4-1; D call uncertain. CDR1 and CDR2 from the germline V gene are MGHRA and YSYEKL. There are 15 residues in the CDR3. V lost 0 bases and J lost 4, with 11 bases in between. CDR3 amino acids: CASSQDFVFADTQYF. CDR3 sequence (DNA): TGCGCCAGCAGCCAAGATTTCGTTTTCGCAGATACGCAGTATTTT.